This paragraph covers one TCR beta chain sequence. Its antigen is unknown. The data were taken from a study of blood T cells in healthy people across ages. Notes on the study in general: TCR beta diversity tracked closely with naive T cell percentage. Diversity was higher, and naive CD4+ cells more numerous, in long-lived donors than in aged donors.

The CDR3 has 14 residues. Germline CDR1 is KGHSH and CDR2 is LQKENI. The V gene end was trimmed by 2 bases and the J gene end by 7 bases; junction bases not matched to a gene: 7. Sample-barcoded 5' priming and a J-beta primer mix drove a second PCR of roughly 7 to 11 cycles. MiXCR, run by TCRdb on the 5' RACE reads, gives a single entry per CDR3 protein. The data contain around 1.5 million distinct CDR3 sequences, around 39% of them singletons. There were at least 6 micrograms of total RNA extracted from every sample. The chain employs TRBV18 and TRBJ1-1, with 7 bases lining up with TRBD1. The material sequenced was blood. This receptor was taken from a woman between 18 and 30 years old in good health. The CDR3 DNA is TGTGCCAGCTCACCAAATTTTGGGGACAGTGAAGCTTTCTTT. Translation: CASSPNFGDSEAFF.